A single sample is the source of the 10 T cell receptor beta chains below, sequenced in a study of cytomegalovirus exposure and HLA in healthy donors listed by TCRdb under 2017. Receptors were amplified or captured by the immunoSEQ multiplex PCR assay. The multiplex PCR relied on a mix of 60 forward primers for TCR Vbeta segments and 13 reverse primers for TCR Jbeta segments. The source is immuneACCESS, and TCRdb retained only in-frame sequences with V and J called. Part of the clones is not carried over; for the studies checked, unresolved V genes explain less than half of this, and the remainder is unexplained. Present in this sample are approximately 150,000 clones, 68% of which were seen just once. About 4.5% of the sample comes from the top ten. Sequencing used PBMCs. These receptors were collected from a man aged 55 to 69 in good health and CMV-seronegative.

DNA for the CDR3: TGTGCCAGCAGTTCCGGGAGCTATGGCTACACCTTC. Protein: CASSSGSYGYTF. The chain carries TRBV27 and TRBJ1-2; D is uncertain. Trimming took 4 bases from V and 4 from J, leaving 7 bases between them. Germline-derived CDR1 and CDR2 are MNHEY and SMNVEV (reference sequence). The CDR3 covers 12 residues.

The V call is TRBV19, the J call TRBJ2-2; 7 bases line up with TRBD1. Looked up from germline, CDR1 is LNHDA and CDR2 is SQIVND (reference sequence). The CDR3 length is 15 residues. J gave up 2 bases and V 6 bases, and 6 bases lay outside the gene matches. The DNA of the CDR3 is TGTGCCAGTAGGACCGGGACAGATAACACCGGGGAGCTGTTTTTT. Its translation: CASRTGTDNTGELFF.

V usage is TRBV27 and J usage is TRBJ2-5; 14 nucleotides line up with TRBD2. In germline, CDR1 is MNHEY, CDR2 SMNVEV (reference sequence). Trimming at V came to 3 bases and at J to 1 base, leaving 4 bases not matched to a gene. This CDR3 spans 17 amino acids. CDR3 loop: CASSFGGLAGAQETQYF. The CDR3 DNA is TGTGCCAGCAGTTTTGGGGGACTAGCGGGAGCCCAAGAGACCCAGTACTTC.

The rearrangement links TRBV6-1 to TRBJ2-3, with TRBD1 as a possible D gene (5 bases). There are 14 residues in the CDR3. The V and J ends lost 5 bases and 4 bases respectively, with 13 bases between them. Germline V gene sequence: CDR1 MNHNS, CDR2 SASEGT. This CDR3 is CASSNSQGPDTQYF. For the CDR3, the DNA is TGTGCCAGCAGTAACTCCCAGGGCCCAGATACGCAGTATTTT.

The chain combines TRBV27 with TRBJ2-7; TRBD1 aligns across 7 bases. CDR3 length equals 15 residues. CDR1 is MNHEY and CDR2 is SMNVEV in the germline V gene (reference sequence). The V gene end was trimmed by 4 bases and the J gene end by 0 bases; junction bases not matched to a gene: 6. As DNA, the CDR3 is TGTGCCAGCAGTTCCTACAGGGGTACCTCCTACGAGCAGTACTTC. Its protein product is CASSSYRGTSYEQYF.

The rearrangement joins TRBV6-5 to TRBJ1-4, with 9 bases that match TRBD1. Germline CDR1 reads MNHEY; CDR2 reads SVGAGI. The CDR3 covers 16 residues. V shed 2 bases and J 8 bases; nucleotides not matched to a gene: 9. The CDR3 region has the DNA TGTGCCAGCAGTTACGCAATACAGGGGGCCGGGGAAAAACTGTTTTTT. Its translation is CASSYAIQGAGEKLFF.

V is TRBV15 and J is TRBJ2-1; 13 nucleotides match TRBD2. V trimming: 3 bases; J trimming: 10 bases; junction bases outside the gene matches: 15. CDR3 length: 18 residues. In germline, CDR1 is LNHNV, CDR2 YYDKDF (reference sequence). The DNA for the CDR3 is TGTGCCACCAGCAGGGGACTAGCGGGATCATTGACCTTGAGGGAGCAGTTCTTC. This sequence encodes CATSRGLAGSLTLREQFF. Looking up the rest from reference TRBV15 and TRBJ2-1 gives the full variable domain: DAMVIQNPRYQVTQFGKPVTLSCSQTLNHNVMYWYQQKSSQAPKLLFHYYDKDFNNEADTPDNFQSRRPNTSFCFLDIRSPGLGDTAMYLCATSRGLAGSLTLREQFFGPGTRLTVL.

This sequence joins TRBV9 and TRBJ1-1; 8 positions match TRBD1. The CDR3 is 17 amino acids. Germline-derived CDR1 and CDR2 are SGDLS and YYNGEE. Trimming removed 0 bases from V and 1 base from J; junction bases left unmatched: 8. The CDR3 DNA follows: TGTGCCAGCAGCGTAGTGGGGGCAGGGGGCCCGAACACTGAAGCTTTCTTT. Protein sequence: CASSVVGAGGPNTEAFF.

The rearrangement joins TRBV16 to TRBJ1-2; D remains unclear. The germline V gene has CDR1 KGHSY and CDR2 FQNENV. The CDR3 has 14 amino acids. Deletions cut 3 bases from V and 0 bases from J, with 8 bases between. The CDR3 DNA reads TGTGCCAGCAGCCAGGGAGGCACTAACTATGGCTACACCTTC. Translated: CASSQGGTNYGYTF. The full variable domain, completed using reference TRBV16 and TRBJ1-2, is GEEVAQTPKHLVRGEGQKAKLYCAPIKGHSYVFWYQQVLKNEFKFLISFQNENVFDETGMPKERFSAKCLPNSPCSLEIQATKLEDSAVYFCASSQGGTNYGYTFGSGTRLTVV.

This clone was observed a few times. The rearrangement links TRBV30 to TRBJ1-1; TRBD1 matches 11 bases. With V trimmed by 5 bases and J by 6 bases, 11 bases remained unmatched. This CDR3 region has 15 residues. The germline V gene encodes CDR1 GTSNPN and CDR2 SVGIG (reference sequence). The chain's CDR3 is CAWVRRTGGWAEAFF. CDR3 nucleotides: TGTGCCTGGGTTCGCCGGACAGGGGGCTGGGCTGAAGCTTTCTTT. The full variable domain, completed using reference TRBV30 and TRBJ1-1, is SQTIHQWPATLVQPVGSPLSLECTVEGTSNPNLYWYRQAAGRGLQLLFYSVGIGQISSEVPQNLSASRPQDRQFILSSKKLLLSDSGFYLCAWVRRTGGWAEAFFGQGTRLTVV.